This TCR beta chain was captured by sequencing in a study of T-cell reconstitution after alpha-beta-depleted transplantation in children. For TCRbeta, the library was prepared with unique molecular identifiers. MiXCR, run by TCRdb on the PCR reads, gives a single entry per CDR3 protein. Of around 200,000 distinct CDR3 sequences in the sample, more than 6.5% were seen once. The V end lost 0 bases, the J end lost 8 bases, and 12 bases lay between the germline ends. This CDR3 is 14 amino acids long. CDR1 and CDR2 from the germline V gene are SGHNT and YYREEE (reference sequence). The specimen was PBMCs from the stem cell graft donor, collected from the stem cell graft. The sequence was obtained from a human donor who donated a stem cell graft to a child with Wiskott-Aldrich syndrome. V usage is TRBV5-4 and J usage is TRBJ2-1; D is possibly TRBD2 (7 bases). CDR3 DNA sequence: TGTGCCAGCAGCTTGGAACGGGGGGCCTATGAGCAGTTCTTC. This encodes CASSLERGAYEQFF.